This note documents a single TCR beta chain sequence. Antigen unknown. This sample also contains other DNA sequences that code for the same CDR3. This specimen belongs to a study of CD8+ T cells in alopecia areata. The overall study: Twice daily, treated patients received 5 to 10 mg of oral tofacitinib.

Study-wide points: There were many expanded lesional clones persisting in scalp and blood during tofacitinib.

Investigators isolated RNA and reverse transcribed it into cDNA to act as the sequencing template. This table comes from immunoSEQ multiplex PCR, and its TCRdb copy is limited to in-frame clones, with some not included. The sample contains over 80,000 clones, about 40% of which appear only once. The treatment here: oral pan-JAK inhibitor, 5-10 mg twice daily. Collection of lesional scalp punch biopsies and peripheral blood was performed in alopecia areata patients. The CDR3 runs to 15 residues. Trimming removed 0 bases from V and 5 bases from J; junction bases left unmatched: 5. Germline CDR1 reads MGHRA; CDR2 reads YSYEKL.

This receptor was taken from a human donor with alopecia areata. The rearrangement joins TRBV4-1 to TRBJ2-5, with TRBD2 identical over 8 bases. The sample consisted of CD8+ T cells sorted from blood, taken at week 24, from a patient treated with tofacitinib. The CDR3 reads CASSQDGGGRETQYF. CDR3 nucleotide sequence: TGCGCCAGCAGCCAAGATGGGGGCGGGAGGGAGACCCAGTACTTC.